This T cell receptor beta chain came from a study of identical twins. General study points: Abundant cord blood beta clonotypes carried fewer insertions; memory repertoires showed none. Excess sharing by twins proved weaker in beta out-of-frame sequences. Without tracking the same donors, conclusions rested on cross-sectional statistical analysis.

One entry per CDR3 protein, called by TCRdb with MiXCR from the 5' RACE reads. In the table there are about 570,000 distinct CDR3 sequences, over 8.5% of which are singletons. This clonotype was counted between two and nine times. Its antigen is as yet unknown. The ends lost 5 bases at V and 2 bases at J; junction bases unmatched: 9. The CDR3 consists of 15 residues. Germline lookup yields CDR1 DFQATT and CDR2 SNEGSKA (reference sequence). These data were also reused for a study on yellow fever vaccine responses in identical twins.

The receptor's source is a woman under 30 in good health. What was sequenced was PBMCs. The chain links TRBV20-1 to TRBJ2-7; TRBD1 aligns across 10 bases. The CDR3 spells CSAYPDRGRPYEQYF. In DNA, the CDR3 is TGCAGTGCTTACCCCGACAGGGGGCGACCCTACGAGCAGTACTTC.